The clone carrying this T cell receptor beta chain has only one observation. Its specificity is not known. These data are taken from a study of shared clonotypes between healthy human individuals. In the study overall: Two women and a few men aged 18 to 49 served as donors. Overall study results and limits: A handful of donors showed sharing of approximately 5% of naive CD4 clonotypes.

Profiled with immunoSEQ multiplex PCR; TCRdb holds only in-frame clones, not every one. This sample has some 2,000,000 clones, with about 95% found just once. CDR3 length: 18 residues. Unmatched junction bases numbered 16, after V lost 5 bases and J lost 1 base. The germline V gene has CDR1 MNHEY and CDR2 SMNVEV (reference sequence). In the naive CD8 group, cells lacked CD45RO and were positively selected for CCR7, so terminally differentiated effector memory CD45RA+ cells were left out. The chain has TRBV27 and TRBJ2-7; TRBD2 aligns across 8 bases. Sample: naive CD8+ T cells sorted from blood. This TCR derives from a young man in good health. CDR3 in DNA: TGTGCCAGCAGTCCCATTACCCCCAGCGGGAGATGGTCCTACGAGCAGTACTTC. Residues: CASSPITPSGRWSYEQYF.